This is a list of T cell receptor beta chains from one sample in a study of metastatic and nonmetastatic thyroid tumors. TCRdb reprocessed the PCR reads via MiXCR. The table records about 28,000 clones, 15% to 20% of them present only once. Sequenced material: blood. These receptors were taken from a female donor with papillary thyroid cancer or a benign thyroid nodule (not recorded which). Some clones in this sample may be carry-over from other donors' samples. CDR3s include the opening cysteine and the closing phenylalanine or tryptophan.

v_gene	j_gene	CDR3aa
TRBV11-1	TRBJ1-2	CASSLEGAGYTF
TRBV6-1	TRBJ2-7	CASSVHEQYF
TRBV4-2	TRBJ1-6	CASSYAPGTDIHF
TRBV6-2/TRBV6-3	TRBJ1-1	CASRGLLGGGGTEAFF
TRBV24-1	TRBJ2-3	CATSDLGTGNGDTQYF
TRBV20-1	TRBJ2-5	CSARGLAGGLVETQYF
TRBV5-1	TRBJ1-4	CASSVTGGDEKLFF
TRBV14	TRBJ2-2	CASSQAGTRGELFF
TRBV6-5	TRBJ1-6	CASIYDEGVESPLHF
TRBV6-6	TRBJ1-1	CASSYDYRTGELNTEAFF
TRBV11-2	TRBJ2-1	CASSLASGTNEQFF
TRBV24-1	TRBJ2-3	CATSDWTEASTDTQYF
TRBV20-1	TRBJ2-1	CSPEGGTGVYNEQFF
TRBV7-2	TRBJ2-7	CASSFKGGYEQYF
TRBV2	TRBJ2-1	CASRNSIAREQFF
TRBV12-3/TRBV12-4	TRBJ1-2	CASSSPFGGNYGYTF
TRBV19	TRBJ1-5	CASSQPSQGQPQHF
TRBV4-2	TRBJ1-4	CASSQDQDSQNEKLFF
TRBV27	TRBJ2-1	CASRTLLRGSYNEQFF
TRBV6-1	TRBJ2-1	CASSPRGTGGNEQFF
TRBV24-1	TRBJ1-1	CATSDGQGVDEAFF
TRBV6-1	TRBJ1-3	CASSLSRGNGNTIYF
TRBV10-2	TRBJ2-3	CASSEVGQEADTQYF
TRBV20-1	TRBJ1-1	CSANHISIDEAFF
TRBV5-1	TRBJ2-7	CASSVRLAGYAYEQYF
TRBV19	TRBJ1-1	CASKYRGGTEAFF
TRBV7-6	TRBJ2-2	CASSFQVGELFF
TRBV7-3	TRBJ1-5	CASSLGREPSNQPQHF
TRBV5-1	TRBJ1-3	CASSQAGASGNTIYF
TRBV28	TRBJ1-2	CASSRGDRDDGYTF
TRBV19	TRBJ1-3	CATKQGIVSGNTIYF
TRBV20-1	TRBJ1-2	CSARRGQGNYGYTF
TRBV24-1	TRBJ2-5	CATSETGTGSETQYF
TRBV6-2/TRBV6-3	TRBJ2-7	CASRNGLAGGKINEQYF
TRBV5-1	TRBJ2-3	CASSLAGDTDTQYF
TRBV3-1	TRBJ1-1	CASSQAGTYEAFF
TRBV20-1	TRBJ2-1	CSARPLAGGLGWDEQFF